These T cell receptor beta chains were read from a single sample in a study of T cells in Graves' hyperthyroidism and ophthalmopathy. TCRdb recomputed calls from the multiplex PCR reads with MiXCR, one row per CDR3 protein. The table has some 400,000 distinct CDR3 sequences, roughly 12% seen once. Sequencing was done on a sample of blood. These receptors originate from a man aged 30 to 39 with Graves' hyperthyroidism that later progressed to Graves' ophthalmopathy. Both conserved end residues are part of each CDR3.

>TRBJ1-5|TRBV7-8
CASSRGTGNLNQPQHF
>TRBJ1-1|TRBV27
CASSPFGVMNTEAFF
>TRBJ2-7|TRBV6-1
CASSSPPLTGSSYEQYF
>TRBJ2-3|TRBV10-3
CAIGGTVETTQYF
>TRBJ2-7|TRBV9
CASSAGQGLYEQYF
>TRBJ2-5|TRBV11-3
CASRGRTHQETQYF
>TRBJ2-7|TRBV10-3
CATSGGTGKGNYEQYF
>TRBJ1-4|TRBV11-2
CASEGTTNEKLFF
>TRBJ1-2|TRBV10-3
CAITTPTGGYGYTF
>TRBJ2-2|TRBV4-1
CASSQVQDTGELFF
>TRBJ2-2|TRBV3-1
CASSRGEWEAGELFF
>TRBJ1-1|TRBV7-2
CASSLRSEAFF
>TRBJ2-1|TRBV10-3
CAIRSGGSYNEQFF
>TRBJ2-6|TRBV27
CASSFKDFSGANVLTF
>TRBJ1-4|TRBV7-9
CASSKGQERRDEKLFF
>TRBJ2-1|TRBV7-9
CASSLRDRGRGSYYEQFF
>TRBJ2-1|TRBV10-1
CASRITQGSNNGQFF
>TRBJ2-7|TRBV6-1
CASSPGQGEYEQYF
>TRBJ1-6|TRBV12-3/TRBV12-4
CASSFEGRSPLHF
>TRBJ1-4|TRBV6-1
CASSDRPSTTNEKLFF
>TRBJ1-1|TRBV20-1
CSASRVATEAFF
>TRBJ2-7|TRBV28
CASNRGPGAGEQYF
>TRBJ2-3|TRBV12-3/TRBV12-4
CASSPRGGVPDTQYF
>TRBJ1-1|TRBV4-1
CASSPTGQIRTEAFF
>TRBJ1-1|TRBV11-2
CASSLGVLYTEAFF
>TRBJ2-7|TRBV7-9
CASSLELAGGRGEQYF
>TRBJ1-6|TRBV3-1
CASSPRGSYNSPLHF
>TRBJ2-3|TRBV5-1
CASREDATDTQYF
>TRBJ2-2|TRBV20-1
CSARGGPSGELFF
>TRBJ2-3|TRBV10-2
CASSEGGADTQYF
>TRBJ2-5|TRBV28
CASSLQLAFTETQYF
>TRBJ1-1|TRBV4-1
CASSLRQEGWNTEAFF
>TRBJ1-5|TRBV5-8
CASSSLESNQPQHF
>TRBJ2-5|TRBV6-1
CASGVRGGPRETQYF
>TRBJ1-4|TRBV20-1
CSAFPTLAREKLFF
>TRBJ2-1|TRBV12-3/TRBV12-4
CASSPSGWEQFF
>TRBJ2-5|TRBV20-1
CSALDRGRETRYF
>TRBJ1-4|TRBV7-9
CASSLASFGTGREKLFF
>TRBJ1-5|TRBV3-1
CASSQGAGAGVAQHF
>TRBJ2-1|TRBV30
CAWTGGSYNEQFF
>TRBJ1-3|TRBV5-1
CASSLTTGLDTIYF
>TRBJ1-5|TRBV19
CASSIVGGRGNQPQHF
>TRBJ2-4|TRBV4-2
CASSQDRGGRTLAKNIQYF
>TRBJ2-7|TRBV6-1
CASSEGGQAPYEQYF
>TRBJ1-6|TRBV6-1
CASSESGTYSSPLHF
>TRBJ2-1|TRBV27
CASSLSGNEQFF
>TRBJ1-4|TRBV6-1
CASSEGHRTNEKLFF
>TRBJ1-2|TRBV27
CASSTRDTTNYGYTF